This passage covers 7 T cell receptor beta chains from one sample sequenced in a study of cytomegalovirus exposure and HLA in healthy donors. Both 60 Vbeta primers and 13 Jbeta primers went into the PCR. Sequenced by immunoSEQ multiplex PCR; TCRdb stores in-frame clones only, minus some. The sample consists of some 110,000 clones, 70% to 80% of them appearing once. The specimen sequenced was PBMCs. Receptors originate from a man between 50 and 59 years old in good health and CMV-seropositive.

In its sample, this clone was seen a few times. The chain joins TRBV10-2 to TRBJ1-2; weak D call: TRBD1 (6 bases). Germline CDR1 reads WSHSY; CDR2 reads SAAADI. This CDR3 has 13 residues. V was clipped by 6 bases and J by 8 bases, with 16 bases between them. The CDR3 DNA follows: TGCGCCAGCAGCCAGGGACAAACCGACGGCTACACCTTC. The encoded protein is CASSQGQTDGYTF.

This clone was seen only a few times. The chain combines TRBV30 with TRBJ2-1, with 7 positions matching TRBD2. There are 12 residues in the CDR3. Germline V gene sequence: CDR1 GTSNPN, CDR2 SVGIG (reference sequence). J lost 11 bases, V lost 4 bases, and 8 bases had no gene match. CDR3 amino acids: CAWNLRTSKQFF. For the CDR3, the DNA is TGTGCCTGGAACCTCAGGACTAGTAAGCAGTTCTTC.

The chain employs TRBV25-1 and TRBJ1-2; no firm D call. CDR3 length: 14 amino acids. The V and J ends lost 1 base and 2 bases respectively, with 8 bases between them. In germline, CDR1 is MGHDK, CDR2 SYGVNS. In DNA form, the CDR3 reads TGTGCCAGCAGTGAATCGAACAGCAACTATGGCTACACCTTC. Amino acid sequence: CASSESNSNYGYTF.

V is TRBV5-5 and J is TRBJ1-1; the match to TRBD1 covers 9 bases. The CDR3 loop spans 12 amino acids. Germline CDR1 is SGHKS and CDR2 is YYEKEE (reference sequence). V shed 3 bases, J shed 8 bases, and the junction held 2 bases outside the gene matches. DNA of the CDR3: TGTGCCAGCAGCTGGGGGACAGGGGAAGCTTTCTTT. Translating it yields CASSWGTGEAFF.

This chain links TRBV28 with TRBJ1-1; TRBD1 agrees at 9 bases. The CDR3 has 15 residues. CDR1 is MDHEN, CDR2 SYDVKM, per germline. Losses at the gene ends were 5 bases for V and 5 bases for J; bases not matched to a gene: 9. CDR3 region: CASSVGTGGYTEAFF. The CDR3 DNA reads as TGTGCCAGCAGTGTTGGTACAGGGGGCTATACTGAAGCTTTCTTT. Full variable domain (remainder filled in from reference TRBV28 and TRBJ1-1): DVKVTQSSRYLVKRTGEKVFLECVQDMDHENMFWYRQDPGLGLRLIYFSYDVKMKEKGDIPEGYSVSREKKERFSLILESASTNQTSMYLCASSVGTGGYTEAFFGQGTRLTVV.

The genes are TRBV5-4 and TRBJ1-2, with D tentatively TRBD1 (5 bases). Trimming removed 7 bases at V and 1 base at J, with 14 bases between. The CDR3 sequence is 14 residues long. The germline CDR1 and CDR2 sequences are SGHNT and YYREEE (reference sequence). As DNA, the CDR3 is TGTGCCAGCGGAACAGAGCAGGGTAACTATGGCTACACCTTC. It yields the protein CASGTEQGNYGYTF. Full variable domain (remainder filled in from reference TRBV5-4 and TRBJ1-2): ETGVTQSPTHLIKTRGQQVTLRCSSQSGHNTVSWYQQALGQGPQFIFQYYREEENGRGNFPPRFSGLQFPNYSSELNVNALELDDSALYLCASGTEQGNYGYTFGSGTRLTVV.

The genes are TRBV7-2 and TRBJ1-1, with D possibly matching TRBD1 (6 bases). Per germline, CDR1 SGHTA and CDR2 FQGNSA. The CDR3 length is 15 residues. Trimming removed 0 bases at V and 1 base at J, with 9 bases between. CDR3 nucleotides: TGTGCCAGCAGCTTAGCGCTAGGGGGGAACACTGAAGCTTTCTTT. Protein product: CASSLALGGNTEAFF.